The clone carrying this TCR beta chain occurred many times. The antigen is undetermined. Unique molecular identifiers were incorporated when the TCRbeta library was constructed. A single record per CDR3 protein comes from TCRdb applying MiXCR to the PCR reads. This sample has about 830,000 distinct CDR3 sequences; roughly 15% occur once, and the top ten carry about 5%. The CDR3 runs to 15 residues. V was clipped by 2 bases and J by 2 bases, with 11 bases between them. Germline CDR1 is SGHRS and CDR2 is YFSETQ. The sample belongs to a study of T-cell reconstitution after alpha-beta-depleted transplantation in children. Study results and caveats: Some patients showed high day-60 TCRbeta diversity, which derived from surviving recipient T cells and thymic progenitors. Newly produced T cells mostly accounted for T-cell counts and diversity one year post-transplant. As was reported, about two months after transplant, alpha-beta T cells came from several hundred expanded graft clones.

The sequence came from a male patient between 5 and 17 years old who had a stem cell transplant for acute lymphoblastic leukemia, so the T cells may come from the graft donor. The chain employs TRBV5-1 and TRBJ2-1; D is perhaps TRBD2 (5 bases). The sample was PBMCs, mostly from graft donor cells, taken 360 days after TCRalphabeta/CD19-depleted stem cell transplant. CDR3 nucleotides: TGCGCCAGCAGCTTCAGCGGTACTACCTACAATGAGCAGTTCTTC. Its translation: CASSFSGTTYNEQFF.